The clone carrying this T cell receptor beta chain occurred a few times. Losses at the gene ends were 6 bases for V and 7 bases for J; bases not matched to a gene: 2. CDR1 and CDR2 (germline): MNHEY, SVGAGI. The CDR3 loop spans 11 amino acids. The data derive from a study of T-cell memory formation after mild COVID-19. One entry per CDR3 protein, called by TCRdb with MiXCR from the 5' RACE reads. The sample carries 250,000 to 300,000 distinct CDR3 sequences, 8% to 9% recorded once. This rearrangement joins TRBV6-5 to TRBJ1-1; 7 bases are a match to TRBD1. Sample: PBMCs or a T cell subset sorted from them (not recorded which). The receptor was isolated from a man aged 18 to 30 who had mild COVID-19 (a few samples of this study predate the infection). Cell type and time point are not known. DNA of the CDR3: TGTGCCAGCAGAAGACAGGGTGAAGCTTTCTTT. Translation: CASRRQGEAFF.